This TCR beta chain derives from a study of blood T cell repertoires in COVID-19. Whole-study context: T cells, B-cell-depleted T cells, or PBMCs supplied cDNA or gDNA.

V was trimmed by 2 bases and J by 6 bases, leaving 8 bases between them. Looked up from germline, CDR1 is MNHEY and CDR2 is SVGAGI. CDR3 length: 13 amino acids. Using immunoSEQ multiplex PCR, the repertoire was profiled, and TCRdb retains in-frame clones only, with some absent. The sample shows 200,000 to 300,000 clones, about 84% of them seen only once. With regard to this clone: The same CDR3 can be traced to other DNA sequences in this sample.

The material sequenced was peripheral blood. This clonotype originated in an elderly woman with acute or convalescent COVID-19. V usage is TRBV6-5 and J usage is TRBJ2-1; D is possibly TRBD1 (6 bases). The CDR3 sequence: CASSYLGGNEQFF. The DNA of the CDR3 is TGTGCCAGCAGTTACCTAGGGGGCAATGAGCAGTTCTTC.